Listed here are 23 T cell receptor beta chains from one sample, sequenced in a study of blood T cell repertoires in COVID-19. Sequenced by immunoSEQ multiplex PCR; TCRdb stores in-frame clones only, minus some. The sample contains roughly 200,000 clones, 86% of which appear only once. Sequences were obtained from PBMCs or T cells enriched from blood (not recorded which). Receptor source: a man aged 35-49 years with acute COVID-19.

CDR3 protein: CASTPGLRSSPLHF. The CDR3 bases are TGTGCCAGCACCCCGGGACTGCGGAGTTCACCCCTCCACTTT. The V and J genes are TRBV6-5 and TRBJ1-6; maybe TRBD1 (5 bases). Trimming took off 7 bases at V and 9 bases at J, with 16 bases between the two ends. Germline V gene sequence: CDR1 MNHEY, CDR2 SVGAGI. This CDR3 is 14 amino acids long.

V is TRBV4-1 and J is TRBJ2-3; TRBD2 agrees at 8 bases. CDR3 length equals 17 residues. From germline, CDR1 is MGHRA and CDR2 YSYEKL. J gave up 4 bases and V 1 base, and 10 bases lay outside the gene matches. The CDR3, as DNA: TGCGCCAGCAGCCAAGCGGCCAGCGGGAGAATTTCAGATACGCAGTATTTT. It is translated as CASSQAASGRISDTQYF.

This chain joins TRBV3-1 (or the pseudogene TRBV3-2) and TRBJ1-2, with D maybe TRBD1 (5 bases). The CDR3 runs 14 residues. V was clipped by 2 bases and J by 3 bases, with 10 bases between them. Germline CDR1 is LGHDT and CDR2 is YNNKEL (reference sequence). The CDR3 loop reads CASSQLQVDYGYTF. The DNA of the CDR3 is TGTGCCAGCAGCCAACTACAGGTTGACTATGGCTACACCTTC.

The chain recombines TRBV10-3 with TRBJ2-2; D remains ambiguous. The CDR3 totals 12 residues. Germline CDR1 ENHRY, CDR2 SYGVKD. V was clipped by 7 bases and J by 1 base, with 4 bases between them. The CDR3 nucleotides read TGTGCCATCATGAGGAACACCGGGGAGCTGTTTTTT. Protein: CAIMRNTGELFF.

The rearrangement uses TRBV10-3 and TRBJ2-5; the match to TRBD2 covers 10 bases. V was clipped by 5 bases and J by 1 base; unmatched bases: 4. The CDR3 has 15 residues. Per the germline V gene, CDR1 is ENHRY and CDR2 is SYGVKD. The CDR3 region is CAISPTSGLQETQYF. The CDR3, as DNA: TGTGCCATCAGTCCGACTAGCGGGCTCCAAGAGACCCAGTACTTC.

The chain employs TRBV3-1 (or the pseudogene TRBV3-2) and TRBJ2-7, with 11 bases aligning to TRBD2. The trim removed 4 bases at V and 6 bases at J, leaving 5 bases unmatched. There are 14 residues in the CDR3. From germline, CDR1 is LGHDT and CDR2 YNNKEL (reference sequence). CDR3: CASSPRTSGSEQYF. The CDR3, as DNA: TGTGCCAGCAGCCCACGGACTAGCGGGTCCGAGCAGTACTTC.

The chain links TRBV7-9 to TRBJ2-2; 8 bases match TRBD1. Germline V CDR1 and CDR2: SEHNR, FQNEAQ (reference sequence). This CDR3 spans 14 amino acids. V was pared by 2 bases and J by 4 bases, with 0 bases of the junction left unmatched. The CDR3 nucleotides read TGTGCCAGCAGCTTACAGGGGGCCACCGGGGAGCTGTTTTTT. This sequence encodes CASSLQGATGELFF.

The CDR3 DNA reads as TGTGCCAGCAGCTTAGGCTCTAGCGGGCCAGATACGCAGTATTTT. Its translation: CASSLGSSGPDTQYF. This chain joins TRBV11-2 and TRBJ2-3; 8 nucleotides agree with TRBD2. J lost 4 bases, V lost 1 base, and 4 bases had no gene match. The CDR3 is made up of 15 amino acids. Germline V gene sequence: CDR1 SGHAT, CDR2 FQNNGV.

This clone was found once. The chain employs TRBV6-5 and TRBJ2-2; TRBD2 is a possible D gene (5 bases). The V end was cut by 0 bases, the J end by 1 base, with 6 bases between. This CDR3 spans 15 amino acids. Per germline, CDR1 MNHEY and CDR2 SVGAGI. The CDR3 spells CASSYSSGNTGELFF. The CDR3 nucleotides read TGTGCCAGCAGTTACTCGAGCGGGAACACCGGGGAGCTGTTTTTT.

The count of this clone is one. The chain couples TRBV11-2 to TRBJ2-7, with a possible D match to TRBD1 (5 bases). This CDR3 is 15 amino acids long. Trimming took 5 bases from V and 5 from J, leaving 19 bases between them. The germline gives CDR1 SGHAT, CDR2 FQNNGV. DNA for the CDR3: TGTGCCAGCAGCGTTGGCCGCAGGGTTATGGACGAGCAGTACTTC. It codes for CASSVGRRVMDEQYF.

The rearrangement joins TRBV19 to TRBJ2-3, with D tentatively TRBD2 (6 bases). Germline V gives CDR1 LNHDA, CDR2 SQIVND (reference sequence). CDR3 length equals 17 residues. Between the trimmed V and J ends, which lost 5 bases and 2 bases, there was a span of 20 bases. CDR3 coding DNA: TGTGCCAGTAGTCCGGGGCGGGGCATTTCGGACACAGATACGCAGTATTTT. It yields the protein CASSPGRGISDTDTQYF.

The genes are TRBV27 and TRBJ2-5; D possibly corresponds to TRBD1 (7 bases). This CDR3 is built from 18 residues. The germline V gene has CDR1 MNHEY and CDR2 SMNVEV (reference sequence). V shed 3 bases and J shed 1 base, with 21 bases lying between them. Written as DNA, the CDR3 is TGTGCCAGCAGTTTCAGGGGGGTCCACCCCGGCTTCCAAGAGACCCAGTACTTC. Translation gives CASSFRGVHPGFQETQYF.

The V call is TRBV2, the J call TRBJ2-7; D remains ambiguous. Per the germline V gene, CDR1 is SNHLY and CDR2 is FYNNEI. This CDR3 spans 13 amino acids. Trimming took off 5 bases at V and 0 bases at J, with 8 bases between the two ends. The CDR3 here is CASSSLGSYEQYF. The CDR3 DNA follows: TGTGCCAGCAGTTCCCTCGGCTCCTACGAGCAGTACTTC.

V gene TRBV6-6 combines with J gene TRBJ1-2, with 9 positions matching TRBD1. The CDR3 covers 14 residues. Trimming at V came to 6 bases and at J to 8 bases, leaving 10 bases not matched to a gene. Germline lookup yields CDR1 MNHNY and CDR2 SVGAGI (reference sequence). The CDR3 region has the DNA TGTGCCAGCAGACGACCTGGGACAGGGAAGGGCTACACCTTC. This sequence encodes CASRRPGTGKGYTF.

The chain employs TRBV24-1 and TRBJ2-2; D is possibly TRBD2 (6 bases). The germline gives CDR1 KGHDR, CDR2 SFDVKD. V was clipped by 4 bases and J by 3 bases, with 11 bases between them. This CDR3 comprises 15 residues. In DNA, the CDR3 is TGTGCCACCAGTGACGGAGGGTTAGACACCGGGGAGCTGTTTTTT. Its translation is CATSDGGLDTGELFF.

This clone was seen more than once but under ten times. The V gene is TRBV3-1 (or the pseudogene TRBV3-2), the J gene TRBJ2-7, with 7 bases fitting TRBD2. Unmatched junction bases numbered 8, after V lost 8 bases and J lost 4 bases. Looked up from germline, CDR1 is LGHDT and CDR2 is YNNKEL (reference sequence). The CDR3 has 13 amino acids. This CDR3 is CASSGTNVYEQYF. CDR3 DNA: TGTGCCAGCTCCGGGACTAATGTTTACGAGCAGTACTTC.

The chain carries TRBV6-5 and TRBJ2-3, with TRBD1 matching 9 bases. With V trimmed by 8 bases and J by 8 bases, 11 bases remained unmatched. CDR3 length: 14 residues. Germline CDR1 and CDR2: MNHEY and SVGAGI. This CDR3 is CASLGGQGLGTQYF. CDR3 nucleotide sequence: TGTGCCAGCCTAGGGGGACAGGGTTTAGGTACGCAGTATTTT.

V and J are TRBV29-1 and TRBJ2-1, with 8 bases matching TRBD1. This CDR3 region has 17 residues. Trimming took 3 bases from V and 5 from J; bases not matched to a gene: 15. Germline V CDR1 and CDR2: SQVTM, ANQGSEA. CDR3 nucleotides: TGCAGCGTTGAGGTGTGGCACACGACAGGGGCGAACAATGAGCAGTTCTTC. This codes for CSVEVWHTTGANNEQFF.

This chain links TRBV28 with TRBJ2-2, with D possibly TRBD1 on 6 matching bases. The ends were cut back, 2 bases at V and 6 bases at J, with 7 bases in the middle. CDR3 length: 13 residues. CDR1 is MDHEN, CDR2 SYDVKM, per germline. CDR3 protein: CASSLPGAGELFF. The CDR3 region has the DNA TGTGCCAGCAGTTTACCAGGGGCCGGGGAGCTGTTTTTT.

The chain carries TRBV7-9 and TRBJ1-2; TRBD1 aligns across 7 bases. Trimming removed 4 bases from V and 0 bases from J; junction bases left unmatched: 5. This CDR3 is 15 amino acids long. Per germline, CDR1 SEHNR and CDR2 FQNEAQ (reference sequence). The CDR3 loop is CASSSWDRTNYGYTF. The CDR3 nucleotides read TGTGCCAGCAGCTCTTGGGACAGAACTAACTATGGCTACACCTTC.

CDR3 region: CASSLGLVEGNEQFF. CDR3 sequence (DNA): TGTGCCAGCAGCTTGGGACTAGTAGAGGGGAATGAGCAGTTCTTC. The chain recombines TRBV7-2 with TRBJ2-1; 8 bases match TRBD2. In germline, CDR1 is SGHTA, CDR2 FQGNSA. The CDR3 contains 15 residues. Trimming removed 3 bases from V and 7 bases from J; junction bases left unmatched: 8. The full variable domain, its missing parts supplied by reference TRBV7-2 and TRBJ2-1, is GAGVSQSPSNKVTEKGKDVELRCDPISGHTALYWYRQSLGQGLEFLIYFQGNSAPDKSGLPSDRFSAERTGGSVSTLTIQRTQQEDSAVYLCASSLGLVEGNEQFFGPGTRLTVL.

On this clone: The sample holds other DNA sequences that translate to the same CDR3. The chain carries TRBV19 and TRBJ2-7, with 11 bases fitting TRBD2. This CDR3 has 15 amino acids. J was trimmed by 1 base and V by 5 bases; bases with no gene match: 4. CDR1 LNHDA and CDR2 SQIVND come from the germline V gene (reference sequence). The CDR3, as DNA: TGTGCCAGTAGTCCGGGGACTAGCGGTTCCTACGAGCAGTACTTC. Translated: CASSPGTSGSYEQYF.

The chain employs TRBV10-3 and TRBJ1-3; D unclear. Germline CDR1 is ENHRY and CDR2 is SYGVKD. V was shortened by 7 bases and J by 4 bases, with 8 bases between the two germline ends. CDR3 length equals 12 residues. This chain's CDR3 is CAITKEGNTIYF. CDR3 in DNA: TGTGCCATCACTAAGGAGGGAAACACCATATATTTT.